The 7 T cell receptor beta chains reported below all come from one sample, sequenced in a study of blood T cell repertoires in COVID-19. Sequencing was performed with immunoSEQ multiplex PCR; in TCRdb, only in-frame clones are kept and a portion is missing. The sample comprises over 30,000 clones, 60% to 80% of which are singletons, and roughly 17% rests with the top ten. Sequencing used peripheral blood. These receptors all come from a human donor in a cohort sampled during active COVID-19.

This clone was counted once. The chain is built from TRBV6-6 and TRBJ2-2; D may be TRBD2 (6 bases). This CDR3 has 13 amino acids. Trimming cost V 5 bases and J 6 bases, with 10 bases left between them. Looked up from germline, CDR1 is MNHNY and CDR2 is SVGAGI (reference sequence). CDR3 bases: TGTGCCAGCAGTACGGGAGTCTCCGGGGAGCTGTTTTTT. Amino acids: CASSTGVSGELFF.

The rearrangement uses TRBV28 and TRBJ2-5, with a weak D call TRBD1 (7 bases). V was clipped by 5 bases and J by 4 bases, with 17 bases between them. The CDR3 runs to 15 residues. CDR1 MDHEN and CDR2 SYDVKM come from the germline V gene. The CDR3, as DNA: TGTGCCAGCAGTCGGGCGAGTCAGGGGGGAGAGACCCAGTACTTC. Residues: CASSRASQGGETQYF.

This clone was found once. The CDR3 DNA reads TGTGCCAGCAGCTTAGGGTCGGCAGACTGCTATGGCTACACCTTC. It translates to CASSLGSADCYGYTF. The chain couples TRBV11-3 to TRBJ1-2; D is undetermined. The CDR3 runs to 15 residues. Germline V gives CDR1 SGHNT, CDR2 YENEEA. The V gene lost 1 base and the J gene lost 4 bases, with 13 bases spanning the gap.

The V and J genes are TRBV6-1 and TRBJ2-7, with 8 bases identical to TRBD1. With V trimmed by 7 bases and J by 1 base, 9 bases remained unmatched. This CDR3 region has 15 residues. Germline-derived CDR1 and CDR2 are MNHNS and SASEGT. CDR3 in amino acids: CASTVRTGPSYEQYF. The CDR3 coding sequence is TGTGCCAGCACAGTCAGGACAGGGCCATCCTACGAGCAGTACTTC.

The genes are TRBV12-3 or TRBV12-4 and TRBJ1-5, with 8 nucleotides matching TRBD1. The trim removed 4 bases at V and 7 bases at J, leaving 3 bases unmatched. This CDR3 is built from 13 residues. In DNA form, the CDR3 reads TGTGCCAGCAGTTCCAGGGGGCGGCAGCCCCAGCATTTT. This encodes CASSSRGRQPQHF.

The chain links TRBV29-1 to TRBJ2-7; 7 positions agree with TRBD2. Germline V lookup: CDR1 SQVTM, CDR2 ANQGSEA. The J segment lost 2 bases and the V segment lost 4 bases, leaving 5 bases of the junction unmatched. The CDR3 is made up of 13 amino acids. DNA of the CDR3: TGCAGCGTTGTGCCTAGCGGAACCTACGAGCAGTACTTC. Its translation: CSVVPSGTYEQYF.

The chain joins TRBV10-1 to TRBJ2-7; D ambiguous. The CDR3 is 12 amino acids. The V gene lost 4 bases and the J gene lost 12 bases, with 16 bases spanning the gap. Germline lookup yields CDR1 WNHNN and CDR2 SYGVQD (reference sequence). The CDR3 protein is CASSAPGPRLYF. Here the CDR3 DNA reads TGCGCCAGCAGTGCCCCCGGCCCCCGACTGTACTTC.